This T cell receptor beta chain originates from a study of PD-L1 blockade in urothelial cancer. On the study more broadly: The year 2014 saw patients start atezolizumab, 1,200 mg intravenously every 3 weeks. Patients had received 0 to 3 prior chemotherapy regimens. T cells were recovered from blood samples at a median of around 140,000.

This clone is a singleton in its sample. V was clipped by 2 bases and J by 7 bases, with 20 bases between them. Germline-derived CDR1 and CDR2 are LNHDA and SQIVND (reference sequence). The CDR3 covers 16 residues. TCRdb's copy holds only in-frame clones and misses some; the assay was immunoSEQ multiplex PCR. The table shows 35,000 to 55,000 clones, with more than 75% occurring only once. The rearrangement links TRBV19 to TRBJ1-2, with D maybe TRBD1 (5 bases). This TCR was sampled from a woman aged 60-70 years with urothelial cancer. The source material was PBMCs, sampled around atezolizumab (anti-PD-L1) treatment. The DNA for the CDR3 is TGTGCCAGTAGTATATCTAGACAGTTCCTATTGGGTGGCTACACCTTC. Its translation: CASSISRQFLLGGYTF.